The clone carrying this T cell receptor beta chain was picked up one time. Its specificity is not known. This record belongs to a study of cytomegalovirus exposure and HLA in healthy donors. Germline CDR1 reads LNHNV; CDR2 reads YYDKDF (reference sequence). The CDR3 contains 13 residues. V dropped 2 bases and J dropped 4 bases, with 8 bases sitting between them. Study-wide points: In an earlier analysis, productive rearrangement rates for most beta V segments clustered near 87% or 30%.

In the PCR, 60 Vbeta and 13 Jbeta primers were used. Clones were sequenced by immunoSEQ multiplex PCR, and TCRdb holds only the in-frame ones, with some missing. The sample shows hundreds of thousands of clones, about 85% of them seen only once. The J gene is TRBJ1-2, the V gene TRBV15; weak D call: TRBD1 (6 bases). This receptor was taken from a girl aged 2 to 10 in good health and CMV-seronegative. Sequencing input: PBMCs. The CDR3 region is CATSRSDSYGYTF. As DNA, the CDR3 is TGTGCCACCAGCAGATCGGACAGCTATGGCTACACCTTC.